These 21 T cell receptor beta chains were all obtained from the same sample, sequenced in a study of blood T cell repertoires in COVID-19. Some clones are missing from TCRdb's copy, which holds only in-frame ones; the method was immunoSEQ multiplex PCR. This sample yields 270,000 or so clones, of which around nine tenths are seen a single time; 2.6% belongs to the top ten. The specimen sequenced was PBMCs or T cells enriched from blood (not recorded which). The source is a young woman who had recovered from COVID-19.

The rearrangement uses TRBV10-3 and TRBJ2-1; the D gene is possibly TRBD1 (5 bases). V was clipped by 0 bases and J by 6 bases, with 12 bases between them. The CDR3 consists of 15 residues. The germline V gene has CDR1 ENHRY and CDR2 SYGVKD. CDR3 coding DNA: TGTGCCATCAGTGAGTCGGCAGGGATCCTCAATGAGCAGTTCTTC. It yields the protein CAISESAGILNEQFF.

This clone appeared a few times. The chain links TRBV9 to TRBJ1-2; D may be TRBD1 (6 bases). The CDR3 is made up of 13 amino acids. Between the trimmed V and J ends, which lost 1 base and 8 bases, there was a span of 12 bases. The V gene's germline CDR1 is SGDLS and CDR2 YYNGEE. The CDR3: CASSVLQGRGYTF. The DNA of the CDR3 is TGTGCCAGCAGCGTATTACAGGGCCGCGGCTACACCTTC.

The chain joins TRBV9 to TRBJ2-7, with TRBD2 matching 11 bases. The CDR3 spans 15 residues. Trimming removed 2 bases from V and 4 bases from J; junction bases left unmatched: 5. CDR1 is SGDLS and CDR2 is YYNGEE in the germline V gene. CDR3 bases: TGTGCCAGCAGCGTTCCGGGACTAGCGGTATACGAGCAGTACTTC. Protein product: CASSVPGLAVYEQYF.

This clone occurred many times. This chain uses TRBV30 with TRBJ1-2; D not resolved. CDR1 and CDR2 from the germline V gene are GTSNPN and SVGIG (reference sequence). CDR3 length: 11 amino acids. V was cut by 0 bases and J by 11 bases, with 10 bases left in between. As DNA, the CDR3 is TGTGCCTGGAGTGTATTAGACTTTTACACCTTC. Protein product: CAWSVLDFYTF.

The chain is built from TRBV5-1 and TRBJ2-3; 12 positions agree with TRBD2. The J segment lost 6 bases and the V segment lost 3 bases, leaving 5 bases of the junction unmatched. The CDR3 is 15 amino acids. The germline V gene has CDR1 SGHRS and CDR2 YFSETQ. For the CDR3, the DNA is TGCGCCAGCAGCTGGACTAGCGGGGCCGAGGATACGCAGTATTTT. Protein product: CASSWTSGAEDTQYF.

The chain recombines TRBV5-1 with TRBJ2-1; D unclear. The germline V gene encodes CDR1 SGHRS and CDR2 YFSETQ. The V end lost 1 base, the J end lost 4 bases, and 6 bases lay between the germline ends. The CDR3 loop spans 13 amino acids. The CDR3 here is CASSLYSYNEQFF. The CDR3 bases are TGCGCCAGCAGCTTGTACAGTTACAATGAGCAGTTCTTC.

This rearrangement joins TRBV4-1 to TRBJ1-3; TRBD1 matches 7 bases. This CDR3 spans 18 amino acids. Germline V gene data show CDR1 as MGHRA and CDR2 as YSYEKL. J gave up 0 bases and V 0 bases, and 8 bases lay outside the gene matches. Here the CDR3 DNA reads TGCGCCAGCAGCCAAGATTTGCCGGGACAGCGCTCTGGAAACACCATATATTTT. The encoded protein is CASSQDLPGQRSGNTIYF.

V usage is TRBV4-1 and J usage is TRBJ1-1; 9 bases fit TRBD1. This CDR3 has 16 amino acids. V shed 1 base, J shed 1 base, and the junction held 4 bases outside the gene matches. CDR1 is MGHRA and CDR2 is YSYEKL in the germline V gene. The CDR3 is CASSQVGTGRNTEAFF. The CDR3 region has the DNA TGCGCCAGCAGCCAAGTTGGGACAGGGAGGAACACTGAAGCTTTCTTT.

This clone was seen a single time. This rearrangement joins TRBV4-1 to TRBJ1-1; D remains ambiguous. The CDR3 totals 14 residues. Germline values: CDR1 MGHRA, CDR2 YSYEKL. The ends were cut back, 1 base at V and 3 bases at J, with 9 bases in the middle. CDR3 loop: CASSQAGLYTEAFF. The CDR3 region has the DNA TGCGCCAGCAGCCAAGCCGGTTTATACACTGAAGCTTTCTTT.

The chain couples TRBV24-1 to TRBJ2-3; 13 positions agree with TRBD2. This CDR3 is built from 19 residues. Germline trimming cut 2 bases from V and 2 bases from J; bases unmatched to any gene: 9. In germline, CDR1 is KGHDR, CDR2 SFDVKD. The CDR3 bases are TGTGCCACCAGTGATTCGCGGGGGACTAGCGGGGCAGACACAGATACGCAGTATTTT. Its protein product is CATSDSRGTSGADTDTQYF.

This clone was detected a few times. This chain uses TRBV9 with TRBJ1-3; the D gene is possibly TRBD1 (6 bases). In germline, CDR1 is SGDLS, CDR2 YYNGEE. The ends were cut back, 0 bases at V and 4 bases at J, with 20 bases in the middle. This CDR3 comprises 18 residues. DNA for the CDR3: TGTGCCAGCAGCGTAGGCGCAGGGGTCCGGACAGTGGGAAACACCATATATTTT. It encodes CASSVGAGVRTVGNTIYF. Based on the CDR3 plus reference TRBV9 and TRBJ1-3, the full variable domain is DSGVTQTPKHLITATGQRVTLRCSPRSGDLSVYWYQQSLDQGLQFLIQYYNGEERAKGNILERFSAQQFPDLHSELNLSSLELGDSALYFCASSVGAGVRTVGNTIYFGEGSWLTVV.

The rearrangement joins TRBV9 to TRBJ1-1; no definite D call. The CDR3 contains 15 residues. Trimming left V 1 base short and J 3 bases short, with 13 bases between. From germline, CDR1 is SGDLS and CDR2 YYNGEE. The CDR3 protein is CASSVTSEGDTEAFF. CDR3 coding DNA: TGTGCCAGCAGCGTAACCTCGGAGGGCGACACTGAAGCTTTCTTT.

The V call is TRBV28, the J call TRBJ1-1, with D maybe TRBD1 (6 bases). The CDR3 runs to 15 residues. The germline V gene has CDR1 MDHEN and CDR2 SYDVKM. V gave up 6 bases and J gave up 4 bases, with 18 bases separating them. DNA for the CDR3: TGTGCCAGCAGCGATGGCCAGGGGTGGGGCACTGAAGCTTTCTTT. Translating gives CASSDGQGWGTEAFF.

This chain joins TRBV4-1 and TRBJ2-1, with 10 bases matching TRBD2. Germline V lookup: CDR1 MGHRA, CDR2 YSYEKL. The V and J ends lost 3 bases and 7 bases, in that order; junction bases with no gene match: 6. This CDR3 region has 15 residues. CDR3 region: CASSHVAGGSNEQFF. DNA of the CDR3: TGCGCCAGCAGCCATGTAGCGGGAGGAAGTAATGAGCAGTTCTTC.

This clone was recorded only once. V and J are TRBV11-2 and TRBJ2-1; D is unresolved. CDR1 is SGHAT, CDR2 FQNNGV, per germline. The V end lost 4 bases, the J end lost 7 bases, and 8 bases lay between the germline ends. This CDR3 comprises 12 residues. The CDR3 loop is CASSSQINEQFF. CDR3 in DNA: TGTGCCAGCAGCTCGCAGATAAATGAGCAGTTCTTC.

A single count supports this clone. The rearrangement joins TRBV10-3 to TRBJ1-1, with D maybe TRBD1 (6 bases). Germline values: CDR1 ENHRY, CDR2 SYGVKD. The CDR3 runs to 15 residues. The germline V and J ends were trimmed by 4 bases and 4 bases, with 16 bases remaining between them. Here the CDR3 reads CAISGRDTGVTEAFF. The DNA of the CDR3 is TGTGCCATCAGTGGCCGGGACACCGGAGTCACTGAAGCTTTCTTT.

The J gene is TRBJ1-1, the V gene TRBV2; 8 bases map to TRBD1. CDR3 length: 15 amino acids. The germline gives CDR1 SNHLY, CDR2 FYNNEI. V trimming: 4 bases; J trimming: 1 base; junction bases outside the gene matches: 5. CDR3 nucleotides: TGTGCCAGCAGTGCTAGGGACAGGTGGAACACTGAAGCTTTCTTT. Translating it yields CASSARDRWNTEAFF.

The chain uses TRBV12-3 or TRBV12-4 and TRBJ1-2; no definite D call. Deletions cut 3 bases from V and 3 bases from J, with 8 bases between. The CDR3 loop spans 13 amino acids. The DNA of the CDR3 is TGTGCCAGCAGTTTTCGAGTTTACTATGGCTACACCTTC. Translating gives CASSFRVYYGYTF.

V usage is TRBV7-2 and J usage is TRBJ2-2; D ambiguous. The germline V gene encodes CDR1 SGHTA and CDR2 FQGNSA. V was trimmed by 3 bases and J by 3 bases, leaving 8 bases between them. This CDR3 spans 14 amino acids. The CDR3 is CASSLRSDTGELFF. CDR3 nucleotides: TGTGCCAGCAGCTTGAGGTCGGACACCGGGGAGCTGTTTTTT.

This clone was detected once. The chain carries TRBV7-2 and TRBJ2-7; D is perhaps TRBD2 (6 bases). The V gene lost 5 bases and the J gene lost 6 bases, with 17 bases spanning the gap. This CDR3 is built from 14 residues. Per the germline V gene, CDR1 is SGHTA and CDR2 is FQGNSA. CDR3 residues: CASSADWRAGEQYF. As DNA, the CDR3 is TGTGCCAGCAGCGCCGATTGGAGAGCGGGCGAGCAGTACTTC. Variable domain in full (rest from reference TRBV7-2 and TRBJ2-7): GAGVSQSPSNKVTEKGKDVELRCDPISGHTALYWYRQSLGQGLEFLIYFQGNSAPDKSGLPSDRFSAERTGGSVSTLTIQRTQQEDSAVYLCASSADWRAGEQYFGPGTRLTVT.

About this clone: The sample contains more than one DNA sequence encoding this CDR3. The chain uses TRBV4-3 and TRBJ1-2; D unclear. The V and J ends lost 0 bases and 4 bases respectively, with 12 bases between them. The CDR3 has 15 amino acids. Germline V gives CDR1 LGHNA, CDR2 YSLEER. The CDR3 DNA is TGCGCCAGCAGCCAAGATTTAGGAGGGTCCTATGGCTACACCTTC. Amino acids: CASSQDLGGSYGYTF.